Listed here are 10 T cell receptor beta chains from one sample, sequenced in a study of T-cell reconstitution after alpha-beta-depleted transplantation in children. Using unique molecular identifiers, the investigators prepared the TCRbeta library. TCRdb ran MiXCR on the PCR reads and lists one entry per CDR3 protein. Of 97,000 or so distinct CDR3 sequences in the sample, under 9% are singletons; the top ten hold 16%. The material sequenced was PBMCs, taken before TCRalphabeta/CD19-depleted stem cell transplant. All receptors come from a boy aged 2 to 10 with acute lymphoblastic leukemia, due to receive a stem cell transplant.

This sequence joins TRBV4-2 and TRBJ2-5; TRBD2 matches 14 bases. After removal of 4 bases from V and 5 bases from J, the junction contained 0 bases not matched to a gene. The germline gives CDR1 LGHNA, CDR2 YNFKEQ. CDR3 length equals 14 residues. CDR3 sequence: CASSRLAGGETQYF. The CDR3 region has the DNA TGTGCCAGCAGCCGACTAGCGGGGGGGGAGACCCAGTACTTC.

This clonotype was recorded at least ten times. This sequence joins TRBV21-1 and TRBJ2-7. TRBV21-1 is reported as a pseudogene. The CDR3 runs to 14 residues. The CDR3 region is CASSSSTETYEQYF. The CDR3 DNA reads TGTGCCAGCAGCAGTTCGACGGAGACATACGAGCAGTACTTC.

At least ten counts were recorded for this clonotype. This chain connects TRBV4-2 to TRBJ2-5; 7 bases map to TRBD1. Per the germline V gene, CDR1 is LGHNA and CDR2 is YNFKEQ. V shed 1 base, J shed 2 bases, and the junction held 4 bases outside the gene matches. This CDR3 has 15 residues. The DNA for the CDR3 is TGTGCCAGCAGCCAAGGAACAGGGGATCAAGAGACCCAGTACTTC. It is translated as CASSQGTGDQETQYF.

To note about this clonotype: A read error is possible here, since a much larger clone lies one base away. The genes are TRBV6-4 and TRBJ2-2, with D possibly being TRBD1 (7 bases). The CDR3 loop spans 14 amino acids. The germline CDR1 and CDR2 sequences are MRHNA and SNTAGT. CDR3 bases: TGTGCCAGCAGCGCGGGACAGAACACCGGGGAGGTGTTTTTT. This gives the protein CASSAGQNTGEVFF.

This clonotype was found many times. The V gene is TRBV9, the J gene TRBJ2-3; TRBD2 is a possible D gene (5 bases). V lost 0 bases to trimming and J lost 1 base, with 21 bases between them. Germline lookup yields CDR1 SGDLS and CDR2 YYNGEE. The CDR3 consists of 19 residues. The CDR3 sequence: CASSVATSGTAVGTDTQYF. The CDR3, as DNA: TGTGCCAGCAGCGTAGCTACATCGGGAACAGCGGTAGGCACAGATACGCAGTATTTT. Together with reference TRBV9 and TRBJ2-3, the CDR3 gives the full variable domain: DSGVTQTPKHLITATGQRVTLRCSPRSGDLSVYWYQQSLDQGLQFLIQYYNGEERAKGNILERFSAQQFPDLHSELNLSSLELGDSALYFCASSVATSGTAVGTDTQYFGPGTRLTVL.

The DNA for the CDR3 is TGTGCCAGCAACGTGGGGGGGACAGGCTTCTCCTACGAGCAGTACTTC. Amino acid sequence: CASNVGGTGFSYEQYF. The rearrangement links TRBV7-7 to TRBJ2-7; TRBD1 is a possible D gene (8 bases). The germline V gene has CDR1 SSHAT and CDR2 FNYEAQ (reference sequence). The ends were cut back, 7 bases at V and 0 bases at J, with 19 bases in the middle. The CDR3 spans 16 residues.

This clonotype was observed many times. The rearrangement uses TRBV20-1 and TRBJ2-3; 9 nucleotides agree with TRBD2. Trimming took 6 bases from V and 2 from J; bases not matched to a gene: 3. The CDR3 runs 13 residues. Germline CDR1 reads DFQATT; CDR2 reads SNEGSKA (reference sequence). CDR3 DNA: TGCAGTGCCGTAGCGGGGGCCACAGATACGCAGTATTTT. It translates to CSAVAGATDTQYF.

In its sample, this clonotype was seen many times. This chain joins TRBV27 and TRBJ2-1; D is uncertain. The CDR3 runs to 13 residues. V dropped 10 bases and J dropped 0 bases, with 10 bases sitting between them. In germline, CDR1 is MNHEY, CDR2 SMNVEV (reference sequence). This chain's CDR3 is CATMRNSYNEQFF. CDR3 nucleotides: TGTGCCACCATGAGGAACTCCTACAATGAGCAGTTCTTC.

The V gene is TRBV4-3, the J gene TRBJ2-2; 9 nucleotides match TRBD2. Trimming cost V 0 bases and J 6 bases; bases outside gene matches: 8. From germline, CDR1 is LGHNA and CDR2 YSLEER. This CDR3 spans 17 amino acids. CDR3 DNA sequence: TGCGCCAGCAGCCAAGATTGGCTAGCGGGGCGGCCCGGGGAGCTGTTTTTT. Translating it yields CASSQDWLAGRPGELFF.

This clonotype showed up many times. The V call is TRBV10-3, the J call TRBJ2-2, with TRBD1 as a possible D gene (6 bases). This CDR3 spans 13 amino acids. Germline V gene sequence: CDR1 ENHRY, CDR2 SYGVKD. The V gene lost 11 bases and the J gene lost 2 bases, with 12 bases spanning the gap. The CDR3 region has the DNA TGTGCCCTAGGGGACATTAACACCGGGGAGCTGTTTTTT. Its translation is CALGDINTGELFF.